This T cell receptor (beta chain) was profiled in a study of T-cell memory formation after mild COVID-19. Findings of the study overall: Cross-reactive memory apparently joined, as some responding clones appeared in pre-infection memory. Mainly in CM and EM were contracting CD4+ clones; CD8+ were in EMRA.

This clonotype was observed a handful of times. Its antigen is undetermined. Each CDR3 protein gets one entry after TCRdb re-called the 5' RACE reads with MiXCR. Among 450,000 or so distinct CDR3 sequences listed, roughly 23% were seen once. The material sequenced was PBMCs or a T cell subset sorted from them (not recorded which). The TCR originated in an adult woman who had mild COVID-19 (a few samples of this study predate the infection). Cell type and time point are not known.

The CDR3 spells CASSQCGRSNEQFF. CDR3 DNA: TGCGCCAGCAGCCAGTGCGGACGAAGCAATGAGCAGTTCTTC. This chain links TRBV4-3 with TRBJ2-1; D is undetermined. Germline assignment: CDR1 LGHNA and CDR2 YSLEER. Trimming took off 3 bases at V and 6 bases at J, with 12 bases between the two ends. The CDR3 contains 14 residues.